This T cell receptor (beta chain) was retrieved from a study of Ad26.COV2.S vaccination and SARS-CoV-2 variants. Looking at the study overall: The donor participated in the COV1001 trial, in its Ad26.COV2.S arm. Into the muscle, Ad26.COV2.S was dosed once or twice, 56 days apart.

As for treatment: 15 to 20 received Ad26.COV2.S at low or high dose, single or two shots; a few received placebo; per-sample allocation not given. Repertoires come from day 63 after the first vaccine or placebo injection. It was an adult aged 18-55 years in Boston who was the donor. Study-wide points: Total responses of T cells may have been underestimated by the analyses of TCR breadth and depth.

Notes on this clone: Its antigen is unidentified.

Germline loops: CDR1 ENHRY, CDR2 SYGVKD. The CDR3 totals 16 residues. Trimming stripped 6 bases from V and 2 bases from J, with 19 bases between. Here immunoSEQ multiplex PCR was the method, and the copy in TCRdb shows in-frame clones only, minus some. The sample contains roughly 320,000 clones, roughly 84% of which appear only once. The chain carries TRBV10-3 and TRBJ1-1; TRBD1 is a possible D gene (6 bases). The sequence came from a person aged 18 to 59 who received the Ad26.COV2.S COVID-19 vaccine or a placebo. The sequenced sample was peripheral blood, obtained in a trial of Ad26.COV2.S vaccine versus placebo. CDR3 DNA: TGTGCCATCAGCCCGGGGGGACACGAACTAAACACTGAAGCTTTCTTT. Residues: CAISPGGHELNTEAFF.